What follows describes a single TCR beta chain. This entry belongs to a study of shared clonotypes between healthy human individuals. Data came from immunoSEQ multiplex PCR; TCRdb stores just in-frame clones and leaves some out. Of about 1.5 million clones listed, about 98% were seen once; the top ten hold roughly 0.42%. The CDR3 runs 14 residues. Between the trimmed V and J ends, which lost 3 bases and 2 bases, there was a span of 11 bases. Per the germline V gene, CDR1 is SGHDT and CDR2 is YYEEEE. The chain joins TRBV5-6 to TRBJ1-2; weak D call: TRBD1 (5 bases). Sequencing was done on a sample of naive CD4+ T cells sorted from blood. The subset was: CD45RA+ positively selected. The source is a man aged 30-40 years in good health. DNA of the CDR3: TGTGCCAGCAGCTCACTGGACACAAACTATGGCTACACCTTC. It specifies CASSSLDTNYGYTF.